This TCR beta chain was identified during a study of cytomegalovirus exposure and HLA in healthy donors. Study observations and caveats: Researchers catalogued under 200 TCR beta chains as cytomegalovirus-associated. When presence/absence was analysed, sequencing depth was taken to be roughly uniform across donors.

The primer mix had 60 Vbeta and 13 Jbeta primers. Only in-frame clones appear in the TCRdb table, and some are missing; sequencing was by immunoSEQ multiplex PCR. The sample contains around 70,000 clones, 74% of which appear only once. As to this clone: Its antigen is unidentified.

J was trimmed by 0 bases and V by 6 bases; bases with no gene match: 6. There are 14 residues in the CDR3. Per germline, CDR1 SGHRS and CDR2 YFSETQ. The origin of this receptor is a human donor in good health. Material: PBMCs. V is TRBV5-1 and J is TRBJ2-7, with 7 nucleotides matching TRBD1. Here the CDR3 reads CASTPEGASYEQYF. The CDR3 DNA sequence: TGCGCCAGCACCCCCGAGGGGGCCTCCTACGAGCAGTACTTC.